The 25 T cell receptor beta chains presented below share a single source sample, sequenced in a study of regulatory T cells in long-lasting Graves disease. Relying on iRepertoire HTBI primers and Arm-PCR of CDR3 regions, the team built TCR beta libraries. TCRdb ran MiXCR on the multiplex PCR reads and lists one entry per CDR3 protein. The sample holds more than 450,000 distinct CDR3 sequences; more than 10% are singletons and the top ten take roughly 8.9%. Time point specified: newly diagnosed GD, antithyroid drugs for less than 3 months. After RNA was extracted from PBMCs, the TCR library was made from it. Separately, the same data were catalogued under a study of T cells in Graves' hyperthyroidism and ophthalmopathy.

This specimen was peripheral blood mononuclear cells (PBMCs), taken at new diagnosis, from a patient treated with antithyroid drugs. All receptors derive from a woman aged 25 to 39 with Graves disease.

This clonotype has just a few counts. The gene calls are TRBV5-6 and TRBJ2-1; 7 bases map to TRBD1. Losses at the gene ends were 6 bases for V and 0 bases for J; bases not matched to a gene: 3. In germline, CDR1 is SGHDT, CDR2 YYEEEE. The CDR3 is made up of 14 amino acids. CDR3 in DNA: TGTGCCAGCACAGGGGGACGCTCCTACAATGAGCAGTTCTTC. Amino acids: CASTGGRSYNEQFF.

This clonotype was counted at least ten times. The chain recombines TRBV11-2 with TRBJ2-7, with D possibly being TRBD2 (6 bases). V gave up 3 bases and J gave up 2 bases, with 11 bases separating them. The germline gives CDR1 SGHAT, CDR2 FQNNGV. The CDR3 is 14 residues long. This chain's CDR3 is CASSFAGGAYEQYF. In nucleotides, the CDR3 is TGTGCCAGCAGCTTCGCAGGAGGGGCCTACGAGCAGTACTTC.

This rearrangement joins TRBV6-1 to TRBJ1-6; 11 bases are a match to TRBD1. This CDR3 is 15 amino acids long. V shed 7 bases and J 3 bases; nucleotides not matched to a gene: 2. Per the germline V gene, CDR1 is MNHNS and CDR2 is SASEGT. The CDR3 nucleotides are TGTGCCAGCAAGGACAGGGGGCTCTATAATTCACCCCTCCACTTT. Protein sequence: CASKDRGLYNSPLHF.

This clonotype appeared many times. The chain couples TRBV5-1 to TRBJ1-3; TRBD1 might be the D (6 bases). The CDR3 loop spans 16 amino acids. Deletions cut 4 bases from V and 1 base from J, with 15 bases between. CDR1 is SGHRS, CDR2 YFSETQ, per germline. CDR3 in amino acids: CASSQSPQGSGNTIYF. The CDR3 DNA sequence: TGCGCCAGCAGCCAAAGTCCACAGGGATCTGGAAACACCATATATTTT.

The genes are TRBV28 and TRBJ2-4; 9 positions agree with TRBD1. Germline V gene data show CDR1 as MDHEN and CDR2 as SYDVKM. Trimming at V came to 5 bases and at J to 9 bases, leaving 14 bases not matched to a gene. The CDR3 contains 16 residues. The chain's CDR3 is CASSPQGAPEVGIQYF. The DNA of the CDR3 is TGTGCCAGCAGTCCACAGGGGGCGCCGGAGGTGGGCATTCAGTACTTC.

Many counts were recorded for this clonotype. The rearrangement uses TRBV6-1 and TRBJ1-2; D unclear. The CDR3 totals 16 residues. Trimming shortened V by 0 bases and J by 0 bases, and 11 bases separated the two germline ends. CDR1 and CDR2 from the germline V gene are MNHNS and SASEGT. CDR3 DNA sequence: TGTGCCAGCAGTGAAGCGGTATATGTAGCTAACTATGGCTACACCTTC. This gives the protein CASSEAVYVANYGYTF.

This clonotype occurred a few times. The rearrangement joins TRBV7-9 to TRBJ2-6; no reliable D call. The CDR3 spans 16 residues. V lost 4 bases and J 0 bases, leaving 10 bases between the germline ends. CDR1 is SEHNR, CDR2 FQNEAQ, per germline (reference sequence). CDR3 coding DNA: TGTGCCAGCAGCTCGTCCCGGGCCTCTGGGGCCAACGTCCTGACTTTC. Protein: CASSSSRASGANVLTF.

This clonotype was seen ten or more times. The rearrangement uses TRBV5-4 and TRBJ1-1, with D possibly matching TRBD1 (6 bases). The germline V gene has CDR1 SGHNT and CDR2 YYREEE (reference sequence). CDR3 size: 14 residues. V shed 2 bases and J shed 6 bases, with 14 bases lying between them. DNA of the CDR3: TGTGCCAGCAGCTTCAAGGGGGGCTACGCTGAAGCTTTCTTT. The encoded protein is CASSFKGGYAEAFF.

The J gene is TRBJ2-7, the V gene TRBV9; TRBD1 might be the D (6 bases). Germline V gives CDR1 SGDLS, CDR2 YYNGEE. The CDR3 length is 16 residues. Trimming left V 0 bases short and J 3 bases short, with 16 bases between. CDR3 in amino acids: CASSVGPRGRGYEQYF. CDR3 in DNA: TGTGCCAGCAGCGTAGGTCCTCGTGGCAGGGGCTACGAGCAGTACTTC.

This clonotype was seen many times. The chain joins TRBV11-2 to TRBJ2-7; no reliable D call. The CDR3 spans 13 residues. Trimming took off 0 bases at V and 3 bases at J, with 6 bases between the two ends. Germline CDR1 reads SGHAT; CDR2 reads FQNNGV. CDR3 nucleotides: TGTGCCAGCAGCTTAGAAAGGGACTACGAGCAGTACTTC. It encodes CASSLERDYEQYF. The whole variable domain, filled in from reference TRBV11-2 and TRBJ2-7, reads EAGVAQSPRYKIIEKRQSVAFWCNPISGHATLYWYQQILGQGPKLLIQFQNNGVVDDSQLPKDRFSAERLKGVDSTLKIQPAKLEDSAVYLCASSLERDYEQYFGPGTRLTVT.

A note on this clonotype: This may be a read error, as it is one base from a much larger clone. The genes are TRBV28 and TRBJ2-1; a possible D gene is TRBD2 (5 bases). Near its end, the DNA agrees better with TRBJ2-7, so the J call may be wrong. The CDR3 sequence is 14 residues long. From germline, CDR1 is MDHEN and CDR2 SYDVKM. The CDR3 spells CASSSAAPYNEQYF. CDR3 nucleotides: TGTGCCAGCAGTTCAGCGGCACCCTACAATGAGCAGTACTTC.

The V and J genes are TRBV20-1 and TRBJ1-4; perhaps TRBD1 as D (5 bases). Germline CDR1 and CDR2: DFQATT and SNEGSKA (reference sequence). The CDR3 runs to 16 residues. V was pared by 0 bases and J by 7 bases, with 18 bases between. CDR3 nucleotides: TGCAGTGCTAGAGATTTTAGGACAACCGCGTCTGAAAAACTGTTTTTT. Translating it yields CSARDFRTTASEKLFF.

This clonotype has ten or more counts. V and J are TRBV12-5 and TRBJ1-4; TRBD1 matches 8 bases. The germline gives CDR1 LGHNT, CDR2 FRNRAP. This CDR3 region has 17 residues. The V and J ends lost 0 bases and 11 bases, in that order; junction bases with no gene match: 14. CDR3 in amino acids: CASGLVREDRAEWKLFF. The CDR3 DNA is TGTGCTAGTGGTTTGGTTCGGGAGGACAGGGCAGAGTGGAAACTGTTTTTT.

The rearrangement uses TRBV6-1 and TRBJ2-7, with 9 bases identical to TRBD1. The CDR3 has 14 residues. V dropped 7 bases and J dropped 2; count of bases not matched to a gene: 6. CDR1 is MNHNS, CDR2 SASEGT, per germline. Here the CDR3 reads CASTTGTGTYEQYF. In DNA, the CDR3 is TGTGCCAGCACCACCGGGACAGGGACCTACGAGCAGTACTTC.

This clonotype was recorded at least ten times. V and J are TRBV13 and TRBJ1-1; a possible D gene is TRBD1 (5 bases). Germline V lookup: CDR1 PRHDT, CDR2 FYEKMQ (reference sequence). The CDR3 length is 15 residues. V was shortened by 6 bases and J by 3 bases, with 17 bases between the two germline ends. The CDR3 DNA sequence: TGTGCCAGCAGAACTCAGGGCGTTTATTACACTGAAGCTTTCTTT. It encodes CASRTQGVYYTEAFF.

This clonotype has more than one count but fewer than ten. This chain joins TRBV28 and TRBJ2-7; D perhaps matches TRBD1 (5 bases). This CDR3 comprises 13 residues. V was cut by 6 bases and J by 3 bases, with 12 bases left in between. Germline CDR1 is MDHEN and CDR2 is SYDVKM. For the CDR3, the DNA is TGTGCCAGCAGGCCGACAGTAAGCTACGAGCAGTACTTC. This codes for CASRPTVSYEQYF.

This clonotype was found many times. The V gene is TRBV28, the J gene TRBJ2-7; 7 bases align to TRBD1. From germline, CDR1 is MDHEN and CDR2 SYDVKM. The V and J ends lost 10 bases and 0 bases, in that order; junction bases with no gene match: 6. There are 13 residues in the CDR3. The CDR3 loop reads CATLGDSSYEQYF. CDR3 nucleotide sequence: TGTGCCACCCTGGGGGACAGCTCCTACGAGCAGTACTTC.

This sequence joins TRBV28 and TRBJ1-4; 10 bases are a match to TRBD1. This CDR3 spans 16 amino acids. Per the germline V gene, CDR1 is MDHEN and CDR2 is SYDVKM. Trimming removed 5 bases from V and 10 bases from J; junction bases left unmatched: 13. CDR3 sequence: CASSLLPGTGDGKLFF. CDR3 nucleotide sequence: TGTGCCAGCAGTCTCCTTCCCGGGACAGGGGATGGAAAACTGTTTTTT.

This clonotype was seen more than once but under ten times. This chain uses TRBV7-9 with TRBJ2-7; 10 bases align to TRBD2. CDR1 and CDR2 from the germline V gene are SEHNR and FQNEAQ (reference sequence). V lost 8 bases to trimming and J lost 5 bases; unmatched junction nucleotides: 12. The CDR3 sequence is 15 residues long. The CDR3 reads CASFNPGTSANEQYF. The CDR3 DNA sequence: TGTGCCAGCTTCAACCCCGGGACTAGCGCCAACGAGCAGTACTTC.

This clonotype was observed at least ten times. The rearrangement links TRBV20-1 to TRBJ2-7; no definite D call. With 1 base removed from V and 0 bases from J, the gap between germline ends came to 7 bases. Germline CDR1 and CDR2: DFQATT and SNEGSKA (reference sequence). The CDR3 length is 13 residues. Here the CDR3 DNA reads TGCAGTGCTAGAGTTCCTGCCTCCTACGAGCAGTACTTC. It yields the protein CSARVPASYEQYF.

CDR3 nucleotide sequence: TGTGCCAGCAGTTCTCCTGGACTAGCGGGAGGTTCCTACAATGAGCAGTTCTTC. Translating it yields CASSSPGLAGGSYNEQFF. V is TRBV2 and J is TRBJ2-1; 14 bases are a match to TRBD2. The CDR3 runs to 18 residues. In germline, CDR1 is SNHLY, CDR2 FYNNEI. With 5 bases clipped from V and 1 base from J, the junction kept 7 bases outside the gene matches.

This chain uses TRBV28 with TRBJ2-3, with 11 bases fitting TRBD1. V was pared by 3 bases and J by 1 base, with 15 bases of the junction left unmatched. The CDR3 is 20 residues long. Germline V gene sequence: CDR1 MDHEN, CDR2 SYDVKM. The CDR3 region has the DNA TGTGCCAGCAGTTTTGTGGGACAGGGGGGCGAGACTAGCGGCACAGATACGCAGTATTTT. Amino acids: CASSFVGQGGETSGTDTQYF.

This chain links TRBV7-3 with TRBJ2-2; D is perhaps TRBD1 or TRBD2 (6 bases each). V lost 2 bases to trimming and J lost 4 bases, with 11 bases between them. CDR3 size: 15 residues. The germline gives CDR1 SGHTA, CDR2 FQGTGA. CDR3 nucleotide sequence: TGTGCCAGCAGCTTATTGGGGGGCGGCACCGGGGAGCTGTTTTTT. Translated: CASSLLGGGTGELFF.

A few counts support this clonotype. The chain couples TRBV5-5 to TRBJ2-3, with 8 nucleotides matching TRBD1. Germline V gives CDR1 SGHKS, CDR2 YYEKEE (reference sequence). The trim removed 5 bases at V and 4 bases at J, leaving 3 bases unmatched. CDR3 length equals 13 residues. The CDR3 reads CASSQGAPDTQYF. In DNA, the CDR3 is TGTGCCAGCAGTCAGGGGGCCCCAGATACGCAGTATTTT.

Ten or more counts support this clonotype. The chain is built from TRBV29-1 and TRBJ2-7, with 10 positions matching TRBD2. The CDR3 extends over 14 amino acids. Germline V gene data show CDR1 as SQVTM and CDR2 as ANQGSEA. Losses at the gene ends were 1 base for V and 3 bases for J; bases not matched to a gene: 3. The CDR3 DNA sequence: TGCAGCGTTGAAGGGCTAGCGGGAGACTACGAGCAGTACTTC. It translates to CSVEGLAGDYEQYF.